The 16 T cell receptor beta chains below were found in one sample sequenced in a study of regulatory T cells in long-lasting Graves disease. Sample time point: newly diagnosed GD, antithyroid drugs for less than 3 months. TCR sequences were obtained from RNA taken from PBMCs. iRepertoire HTBI primers and Arm-PCR of CDR3 regions built TCR beta libraries. Via MiXCR, TCRdb re-called the multiplex PCR reads, giving one row per CDR3 protein. The sample records some 350,000 distinct CDR3 sequences, 15% to 20% being singletons. These records were also assigned to another study, of T cells in Graves' hyperthyroidism and ophthalmopathy.

Sample: peripheral blood mononuclear cells (PBMCs), taken at new diagnosis, from a patient treated with antithyroid drugs. Source of these receptors: a woman younger than 35 with Graves disease.

This clonotype showed up just a few times. The rearrangement links TRBV6-1 to TRBJ2-7; D may be TRBD1 or TRBD2 (6 bases each). The CDR3 extends over 13 amino acids. CDR1 and CDR2 from the germline V gene are MNHNS and SASEGT. V was pared by 7 bases and J by 2 bases, with 12 bases between. CDR3 nucleotides: TGTGCCAGCATGGAGGGGGGCACCTACGAGCAGTACTTC. Protein product: CASMEGGTYEQYF.

The rearrangement links TRBV6-5 to TRBJ2-2; TRBD2 aligns across 13 bases. CDR1 MNHEY and CDR2 SVGAGI come from the germline V gene. J was trimmed by 6 bases and V by 2 bases; bases with no gene match: 3. The CDR3 is 16 amino acids. The CDR3 region has the DNA TGTGCCAGCAGTTACGGGACTAGCGGGAAGGCCGGGGAGCTGTTTTTT. Translated: CASSYGTSGKAGELFF.

The rearrangement joins TRBV6-1 to TRBJ2-5, with 10 bases aligning to TRBD2. In germline, CDR1 is MNHNS, CDR2 SASEGT. This CDR3 has 16 residues. Trimming cost V 2 bases and J 5 bases; bases outside gene matches: 8. The CDR3 DNA follows: TGTGCCAGCAGTGAAATGGCTAGCGGGGGCAGGGAGACCCAGTACTTC. Its translation is CASSEMASGGRETQYF.

V gene TRBV5-1 combines with J gene TRBJ1-2; D may be TRBD1 (5 bases). V was pared by 5 bases and J by 1 base, with 12 bases between. CDR1 and CDR2 (germline): SGHRS, YFSETQ. The CDR3 totals 14 residues. The CDR3 DNA follows: TGCGCCAGCAGTATGACAGATTTTAACTATGGCTACACCTTC. This gives the protein CASSMTDFNYGYTF.

Details on this clonotype: A much larger clone lies a single base off, so this may be a read error. CDR3 in amino acids: CASSFDRTFDPYEQYF. Written as DNA, the CDR3 is TGTGCCAGCAGTTTCGACAGAACATTTGACCCCTACGAGCAGTACTTC. The chain couples TRBV27 to TRBJ2-3; possible D gene TRBD1, 5 bases. The closer fit of TRBJ2-7 to the DNA end suggests the J call may be wrong. Germline loops: CDR1 MNHEY, CDR2 SMNVEV (reference sequence). This CDR3 has 16 residues.

The rearrangement joins TRBV27 to TRBJ1-6; the match to TRBD1 covers 8 bases. The CDR3 is made up of 14 amino acids. Germline CDR1 is MNHEY and CDR2 is SMNVEV (reference sequence). The V and J ends lost 5 bases and 6 bases, in that order; junction bases with no gene match: 3. The CDR3 bases are TGTGCCAGCAGTACACAGGGGGGTAATTCACCCCTCCACTTT. This translates into CASSTQGGNSPLHF.

This clonotype has more than one count but fewer than ten. J is TRBJ2-1 and V is TRBV14; the match to TRBD1 covers 9 bases. V gave up 0 bases and J gave up 3 bases; unmatched junction bases: 3. The CDR3 covers 16 residues. Per the germline V gene, CDR1 is SGHDN and CDR2 is FVKESK. CDR3 nucleotides: TGTGCCAGCAGCCAAGATGACAGGGGGTACTACAATGAGCAGTTCTTC. Amino acids: CASSQDDRGYYNEQFF.

This clonotype was found many times. V gene TRBV6-2 or TRBV6-3 combines with J gene TRBJ2-2; D not resolved. This CDR3 is built from 15 residues. The germline V gene encodes CDR1 MNHEY and CDR2 SVGEGT. With 2 bases removed from V and 3 bases from J, the gap between germline ends came to 10 bases. In DNA form, the CDR3 reads TGTGCCAGCAGTTACGGCCGTCCCGACACCGGGGAGCTGTTTTTT. This gives the protein CASSYGRPDTGELFF.

The chain carries TRBV29-1 and TRBJ2-7; 9 nucleotides line up with TRBD1. Per the germline V gene, CDR1 is SQVTM and CDR2 is ANQGSEA. The CDR3 spans 13 residues. J lost 4 bases, V lost 4 bases, and 5 bases had no gene match. The CDR3 region is CSVGTGEPYEQYF. CDR3 nucleotides: TGCAGCGTTGGGACAGGGGAACCTTACGAGCAGTACTTC.

This clonotype was recorded a few times. This chain joins TRBV6-2 or TRBV6-3 and TRBJ2-1; D is uncertain. With 4 bases removed from V and 0 bases from J, the gap between germline ends came to 7 bases. CDR3 length: 14 residues. Germline V gene lookup returns CDR1 MNHEY and CDR2 SVGEGT. CDR3 coding DNA: TGTGCCAGCAGTTTTCTAGGCTCCTACAATGAGCAGTTCTTC. It encodes CASSFLGSYNEQFF.

This clonotype was seen many times. The chain is built from TRBV6-1 and TRBJ2-5; D is unresolved. The V end lost 0 bases, the J end lost 7 bases, and 15 bases lay between the germline ends. The germline V gene encodes CDR1 MNHNS and CDR2 SASEGT. The CDR3 covers 15 residues. The CDR3 protein is CASSEARLVPGTQYF. The CDR3 region has the DNA TGTGCCAGCAGTGAAGCCAGGCTGGTCCCTGGGACCCAGTACTTC.

This chain joins TRBV6-1 and TRBJ2-7, with TRBD1 matching 10 bases. This CDR3 has 16 amino acids. CDR1 and CDR2 (germline): MNHNS, SASEGT. J gave up 2 bases and V 3 bases, and 7 bases lay outside the gene matches. The CDR3 here is CASSDQGQGNPYEQYF. DNA of the CDR3: TGTGCCAGCAGTGACCAGGGACAGGGGAACCCCTACGAGCAGTACTTC.

The table lists this clonotype with many counts. This chain uses TRBV11-3 with TRBJ1-1; D remains ambiguous. V was pared by 1 base and J by 8 bases, with 8 bases between. Germline V gene lookup returns CDR1 SGHNT and CDR2 YENEEA. The CDR3 contains 12 residues. CDR3 DNA: TGTGCCAGCAGCTTAGTTCGGGCGGAAGCTTTCTTT. Residues: CASSLVRAEAFF.

This clonotype was seen many times. The J gene is TRBJ1-1, the V gene TRBV5-1, with D unclear. Trimming removed 4 bases from V and 1 base from J, with 8 bases in between. Germline CDR1 reads SGHRS; CDR2 reads YFSETQ. The CDR3 sequence is 13 residues long. Here the CDR3 DNA reads TGCGCCAGCAGCCCTAAGGCGAACACTGAAGCTTTCTTT. Its translation: CASSPKANTEAFF. The full variable domain, in which reference TRBV5-1 and TRBJ1-1 provide the parts outside the CDR3, is KAGVTQTPRYLIKTRGQQVTLSCSPISGHRSVSWYQQTPGQGLQFLFEYFSETQRNKGNFPGRFSGRQFSNSRSEMNVSTLELGDSALYLCASSPKANTEAFFGQGTRLTVV.

This clonotype was detected a few times. V and J are TRBV6-4 and TRBJ2-1, with 9 bases that match TRBD2. Germline CDR1 reads MRHNA; CDR2 reads SNTAGT. The length of the CDR3 is 13 residues. Trimming cost V 5 bases and J 8 bases; bases outside gene matches: 4. The CDR3 DNA reads as TGTGCCAGCAGTTACCTAGCGGGGTATGAGCAGTTCTTC. Translated: CASSYLAGYEQFF.

This clonotype was detected ten times or more. This chain joins TRBV5-1 and TRBJ1-1, with 7 bases that match TRBD1. The CDR3 has 13 residues. Germline V CDR1 and CDR2: SGHRS, YFSETQ. Germline trimming cut 7 bases from V and 5 bases from J; bases unmatched to any gene: 8. CDR3 nucleotide sequence: TGCGCCAGCTTGCAACAGGGGCGGACTGAAGCTTTCTTT. Its translation is CASLQQGRTEAFF.